Listed below are T cell receptor beta chains from one sample, sequenced in a study of T cells in Graves' hyperthyroidism and ophthalmopathy. TCRdb independently ran MiXCR on the multiplex PCR reads; one entry per CDR3 protein. This sample has some 490,000 distinct CDR3 sequences, with about 20% found just once. Sequences were obtained from blood. The receptors were gathered from a woman aged 70-85 years with Graves' ophthalmopathy. The CDR3 runs from the conserved cysteine through the conserved F or W. A D gene is named only where the DNA matches it firmly. Some rows have no size entry. The others give once, few or many, or a class for an expanded clone.

clone size	V gene	J gene	D gene	CDR3 DNA	CDR3 protein
-	TRBV7-2	TRBJ1-1	-	TGTGCCAGCTCGAACTACGGGGACCACGGAGCTTTCTTT	CASSNYGDHGAFF
-	TRBV9	TRBJ1-1	-	TGTGCCAGCAGCGCCCTCGACAGAGCGAACACTGAAGCTTTCTTT	CASSALDRANTEAFF
few	TRBV10-2	TRBJ2-1	TRBD2	TGCGCCAGCAGTCGCGGGACTAGCGGGATCAATGAGCAGTTCTTC	CASSRGTSGINEQFF
few	TRBV28	TRBJ1-1	TRBD1	TGTGCCAGCAGAACCGGGACAGGGAACACTGAAGCTTTCTTT	CASRTGTGNTEAFF
few	TRBV7-9	TRBJ2-4	TRBD2	TGTGCCAGCAGCGAACTAGCGGGAGTCGCCAGGAACATTCAGTACTTC	CASSELAGVARNIQYF
-	TRBV6-1	TRBJ1-5	TRBD1	TGTGCCAGCAGGCATACAGGGGGCCATTATAGCAATCAGCCCCAGCATTTT	CASRHTGGHYSNQPQHF
-	TRBV29-1	TRBJ2-3	TRBD2	TGCAGCGTTGTACTAGCGGGAGGCGTAGATATGCAGTATTTT	CSVVLAGGVDMQYF
few	TRBV7-2	TRBJ1-2	TRBD1	TGTGCCAGCAGAAGTCGACAGGGGGCGCATGGCTACACCTTC	CASRSRQGAHGYTF
few	TRBV7-9	TRBJ2-1	TRBD2	TGTGCCAGCAGCCCCCGGACTAGCACTCTAGGATATGAGCAGTTCTTC	CASSPRTSTLGYEQFF
-	TRBV5-1	TRBJ2-1	-	TGCGCCAGCAGCTCGCACGCTAGAATTGAGCAGTTCTTC	CASSSHARIEQFF
many	TRBV7-2	TRBJ2-5	TRBD2	TGTGCCAGCAGCTTAGGAACGGGAGGGGGTCAAGAGACCCAGTACTTC	CASSLGTGGGQETQYF
-	TRBV4-3	TRBJ1-1	TRBD1	TGCGCCAGCAGCCAAGACGGGACAGACAACACTGAAGCTTTCTTT	CASSQDGTDNTEAFF
-	TRBV6-2/TRBV6-3	TRBJ2-1	-	TGTGCCAGCAGTTACAGGGTCGTTTTCTACAATGAGCAGTTCTTC	CASSYRVVFYNEQFF
few	TRBV2	TRBJ1-1	TRBD1	TGTGCCAGCAGCTCCGGGACAGGTAGAGCTTTCTTT	CASSSGTGRAFF
-	TRBV5-5	TRBJ1-1	-	TGTGCCAGCAGCTTGTGGACCCACCGGAACACTGAAGCTTTCTTT	CASSLWTHRNTEAFF
many	TRBV29-1	TRBJ2-5	-	TGCAGCGTTGTTTTCAGGCGTGGAGAGACCCAGTACTTC	CSVVFRRGETQYF
-	TRBV29-1	TRBJ2-1	-	TGCAGCGTTGACCACGTGACTAGTTACAATGAGCAGTTCTTC	CSVDHVTSYNEQFF
few	TRBV4-3	TRBJ1-2	-	TGCGCCAGCAGCCAAGACGGCTATGGCTACACCTTC	CASSQDGYGYTF
-	TRBV11-2	TRBJ1-4	TRBD1	TGTGCCAGCCAGACAGGGGGTGCAACTAATGAAAAACTGTTTTTT	CASQTGGATNEKLFF
few	TRBV3-1	TRBJ2-2	TRBD2	TGTGCCAGCAGCCAACCCTTAGCGGGAGCTGGCACCGGGGAGCTGTTTTTT	CASSQPLAGAGTGELFF
many	TRBV28	TRBJ1-5	-	TGTGCCAGCAGTCGCCCAGGAGGCGGCAATCAGCCCCAGCATTTT	CASSRPGGGNQPQHF
-	TRBV6-1	TRBJ2-7	TRBD1	TGTGCCAGCATCTTGGGACAGGTGAGCTCCTACGAGCAGTACTTC	CASILGQVSSYEQYF
-	TRBV5-1	TRBJ1-2	-	TGCGCCAGCAGCTTGGAGACAGGAATGTTTGGCTACACCTTC	CASSLETGMFGYTF
-	TRBV4-2	TRBJ2-3	-	TGTGCCAGCAGCCAAGAGGCCAGAACAGATACGCAGTATTTT	CASSQEARTDTQYF
few	TRBV6-2/TRBV6-3	TRBJ2-7	-	TGTGCCAGGACCCTAGCGCCGAGCTCCTACGAGCAGTACTTC	CARTLAPSSYEQYF
-	TRBV10-3	TRBJ1-3	-	TGTGCCATCAGTAGTGGGGGTAACTCTGGAAACACCATATATTTT	CAISSGGNSGNTIYF